The text below deals with one TCR beta chain. The antigen is unknown. The data were taken from a study of identical twins. Points from the study as a whole: For monozygotic twins, models underestimated out-of-frame TCR alpha sharing. Abundant beta clonotypes from cord blood had fewer insertions, unlike memory repertoires, which showed none.

TCRdb re-called the 5' RACE reads through MiXCR, storing one row per CDR3 protein. The sample holds 600,000 to 800,000 distinct CDR3 sequences, around 20% seen once. The ends lost 2 bases at V and 1 base at J; junction bases unmatched: 6. Germline loops: CDR1 MNHEY, CDR2 SMNVEV (reference sequence). The CDR3 is 16 amino acids. This same sample was also taken into another study, of T cells expressing NK-cell markers. Per that study: Seven sequenced donors out of eight were HCMV-seropositive, one seronegative. Once again these clonotypes came out on top in the CD3+CD56-NKG2C+ fraction of a few donors.

The origin of this receptor is a woman aged 18-29 years in good health. The sequenced material came from PBMCs. The chain has TRBV27 and TRBJ2-5; 8 bases map to TRBD1. This CDR3 reads CASSLLQGAAQETQYF. In DNA form, the CDR3 reads TGTGCCAGCAGTTTACTTCAGGGGGCCGCCCAAGAGACCCAGTACTTC.